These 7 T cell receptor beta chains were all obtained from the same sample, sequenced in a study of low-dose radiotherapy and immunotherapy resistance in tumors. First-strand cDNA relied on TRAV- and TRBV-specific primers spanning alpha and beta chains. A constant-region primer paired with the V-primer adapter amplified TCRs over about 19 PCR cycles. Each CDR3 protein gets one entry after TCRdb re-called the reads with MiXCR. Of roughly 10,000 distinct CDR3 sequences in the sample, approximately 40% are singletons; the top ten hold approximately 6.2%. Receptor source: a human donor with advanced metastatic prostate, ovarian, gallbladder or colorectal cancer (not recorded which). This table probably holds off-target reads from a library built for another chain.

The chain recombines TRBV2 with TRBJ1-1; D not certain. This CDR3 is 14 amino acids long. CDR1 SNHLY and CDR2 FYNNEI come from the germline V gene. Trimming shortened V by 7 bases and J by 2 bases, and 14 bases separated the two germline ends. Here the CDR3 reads CASKASASNTEAFF. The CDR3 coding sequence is TGTGCCAGCAAGGCCTCAGCCAGTAACACTGAAGCTTTCTTT.

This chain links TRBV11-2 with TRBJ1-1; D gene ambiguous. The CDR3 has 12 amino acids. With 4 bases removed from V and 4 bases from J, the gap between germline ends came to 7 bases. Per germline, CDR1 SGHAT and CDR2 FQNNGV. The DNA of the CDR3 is TGTGCCAGCAGCTCCCCAGGCACTGAAGCTTTCTTT. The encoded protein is CASSSPGTEAFF.

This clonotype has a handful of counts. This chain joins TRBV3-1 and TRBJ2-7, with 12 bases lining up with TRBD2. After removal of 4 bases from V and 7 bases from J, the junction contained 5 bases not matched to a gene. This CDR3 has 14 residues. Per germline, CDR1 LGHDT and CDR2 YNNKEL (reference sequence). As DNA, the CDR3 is TGTGCCAGCAGCCCTAGCGGGGGGGCTCGGGAGCAGTACTTC. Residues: CASSPSGGAREQYF.

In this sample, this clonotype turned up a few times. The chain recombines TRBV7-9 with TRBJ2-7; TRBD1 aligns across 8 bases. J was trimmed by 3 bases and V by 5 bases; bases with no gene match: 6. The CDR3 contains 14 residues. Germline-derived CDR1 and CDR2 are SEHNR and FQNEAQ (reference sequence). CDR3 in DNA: TGTGCCAGCAGCCGACTGGACAGGGTCTACGAGCAGTACTTC. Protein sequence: CASSRLDRVYEQYF.

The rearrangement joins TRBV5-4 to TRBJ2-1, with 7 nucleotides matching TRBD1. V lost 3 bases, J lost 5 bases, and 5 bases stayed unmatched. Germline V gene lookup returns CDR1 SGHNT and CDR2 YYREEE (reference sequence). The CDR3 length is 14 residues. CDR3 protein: CASSSRGINNEQFF. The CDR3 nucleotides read TGTGCCAGCAGCTCCAGGGGGATCAACAATGAGCAGTTCTTC.

The CDR3 region is CASSQGLADTQYF. CDR3 coding DNA: TGTGCCAGCAGCCAAGGACTCGCAGATACGCAGTATTTT. This chain joins TRBV14 and TRBJ2-3; D remains ambiguous. CDR1 is SGHDN, CDR2 FVKESK, per germline. V shed 1 base and J shed 4 bases, with 6 bases lying between them. This CDR3 contains 13 residues.

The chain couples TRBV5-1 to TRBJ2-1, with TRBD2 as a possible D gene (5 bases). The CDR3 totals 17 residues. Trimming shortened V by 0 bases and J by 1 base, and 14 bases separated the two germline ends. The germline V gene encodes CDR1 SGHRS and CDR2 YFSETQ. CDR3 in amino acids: CASSLDGGYASYNEQFF. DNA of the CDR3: TGCGCCAGCAGCTTGGATGGCGGGTATGCGTCCTACAATGAGCAGTTCTTC.